This TCR beta chain was obtained from a study of shared clonotypes between healthy human individuals. This table comes from immunoSEQ multiplex PCR, and its TCRdb copy is limited to in-frame clones, with some not included. The data show about 110,000 clones, about 70% seen once. This clone was seen just once. Its target is not known. Whole-study results and caveats: The study found approximately 5% of naive CD4 clonotypes shared across four donors. Generally, naive subsets came out with larger estimated richness than memory subsets. It was the non-shared clonotypes that had lower generation probabilities than clonotypes shared by all four donors. Read depth was anticipated to influence clonotype sharing among donors.

Germline V gene sequence: CDR1 MGHRA, CDR2 YSYEKL. V was pared by 0 bases and J by 0 bases, with 12 bases between. This CDR3 spans 17 amino acids. Sequencing was carried out using memory CD8+ T cells sorted from blood. Subset described: CD45RO+ cells pooled with CCR7-negative TemRA cells. J is TRBJ1-3 and V is TRBV4-1; D is unresolved. The receptor comes from a woman in her twenties or thirties in good health. CDR3 protein: CASSQDPAFLSGNTIYF. Written as DNA, the CDR3 is TGCGCCAGCAGCCAAGATCCAGCCTTTCTCTCTGGAAACACCATATATTTT.